This TCR beta chain stems from a study of blood T cell repertoires in COVID-19. Study-level background: Sites in the United States, Italy and Spain provided acute and convalescent COVID-19 samples. Sources were T cells, B-cell-depleted T cells, or PBMCs; the material itself was cDNA or gDNA.

Profiling relied on immunoSEQ multiplex PCR, and the TCRdb table lists in-frame clones only, not all of them. The table includes fewer than 400,000 clones, less than 85% detected once. Germline lookup yields CDR1 MDHEN and CDR2 SYDVKM. The V end lost 4 bases, the J end lost 5 bases, and 24 bases lay between the germline ends. The CDR3 is made up of 17 amino acids. Exposed participants came across a COVID-19 case within 2 weeks before study entry. This chain connects TRBV28 to TRBJ2-7, with D possibly matching TRBD1 (5 bases). The origin of this receptor is a woman aged 25 to 45 who had been exposed to COVID-19. Specimen: PBMCs or T cells enriched from blood (not recorded which). The CDR3 DNA reads as TGTGCCAGCAGTTCCCGCTCCTCCTTAACAGGCGGCAACGAGCAGTACTTC. Translating gives CASSSRSSLTGGNEQYF.